This TCR beta chain emerged from a study of OX40 agonist ivuxolimab in advanced cancers. For the study at large: The drug used for patients, ivuxolimab, was an agonistic anti-OX40 (CD134) antibody. The study, taken as a whole, reports: Clonal expansion from baseline to week 6 occurred in both CD4+ and CD8+ T cells.

The CDR3 length is 12 residues. Germline CDR1 reads SGDLS; CDR2 reads YYNGEE. The V and J ends lost 0 bases and 5 bases respectively, with 5 bases between them. A note on this clone: Its antigen is not identified.

Clones were sequenced by immunoSEQ multiplex PCR, and TCRdb holds only the in-frame ones, with some missing. The data show under 100,000 clones, more than 70% seen once. The chain uses TRBV9 and TRBJ1-2; D remains unclear. This receptor was identified in an adult with an advanced solid tumor such as melanoma, head and neck, liver or kidney cancer. The source material was CD4+ or CD8+ T cells sorted from blood, sampled in a trial of the OX40 agonist ivuxolimab. CDR3 coding DNA: TGTGCCAGCAGCGTAGGGCTTTATGGCTACACCTTC. Its protein is CASSVGLYGYTF.